The 24 T cell receptor beta chains given below trace back to one sample, sequenced in a study of shared clonotypes between healthy human individuals. The naive CD8 subset, CD45RO-negative cells positively selected for CCR7, excluded terminally differentiated effector memory CD45RA+ cells. Only in-frame clones appear in the TCRdb table, and some are missing; sequencing was by immunoSEQ multiplex PCR. The table includes a few million clones, approximately 92% detected once. Sequencing was done on a sample of naive CD8+ T cells from PBMCs. These receptors all stem from a man younger than 35 in good health. Some clones in this sample may be carry-over from other donors' samples.

The chain joins TRBV6-6 to TRBJ2-7; perhaps TRBD1 as D (6 bases). This CDR3 comprises 14 residues. Germline loops: CDR1 MNHNY, CDR2 SVGAGI (reference sequence). V shed 4 bases and J shed 7 bases, with 17 bases lying between them. CDR3 DNA sequence: TGTGCCAGCAGTTGGGACCAGGGGCCGCGGGAGCAGTACTTC. Translating it yields CASSWDQGPREQYF.

The chain recombines TRBV9 with TRBJ1-1, with TRBD1 matching 7 bases. The CDR3 is 16 residues long. Losses at the gene ends were 0 bases for V and 0 bases for J; bases not matched to a gene: 5. Germline-derived CDR1 and CDR2 are SGDLS and YYNGEE. CDR3 nucleotides: TGTGCCAGCAGCGTAGGGAGACAGGGACTGAACACTGAAGCTTTCTTT. Translated, it gives CASSVGRQGLNTEAFF.

The chain employs TRBV27 and TRBJ2-5; D is perhaps TRBD2 (6 bases). The CDR3 extends over 14 amino acids. The V and J ends lost 5 bases and 2 bases respectively, with 12 bases between them. CDR1 MNHEY and CDR2 SMNVEV come from the germline V gene (reference sequence). The CDR3 DNA reads TGTGCCAGCAGTCGGGACTGGGTACAAGAGACCCAGTACTTC. Amino acids: CASSRDWVQETQYF.

Notes on this clone: Other nucleotide sequences in the sample specify the same CDR3. The V and J genes are TRBV19 and TRBJ2-3, with D possibly called TRBD1 or TRBD2 (6 bases each). Germline V gives CDR1 LNHDA, CDR2 SQIVND (reference sequence). The CDR3 consists of 15 residues. V lost 2 bases to trimming and J lost 0 bases, with 9 bases between them. The CDR3 spells CASSITGTSTDTQYF. The CDR3 DNA reads TGTGCCAGTAGTATAACAGGGACTAGCACAGATACGCAGTATTTT.

A note on this clone: Other DNA sequences in this specimen translate into the identical CDR3. The chain recombines TRBV27 with TRBJ2-1, with TRBD2 as a possible D gene (6 bases). V gave up 6 bases and J gave up 0 bases, with 6 bases separating them. From germline, CDR1 is MNHEY and CDR2 SMNVEV (reference sequence). This CDR3 spans 13 amino acids. In nucleotides, the CDR3 is TGTGCCAGCAGGGGGGGCTCCTACAATGAGCAGTTCTTC. Protein sequence: CASRGGSYNEQFF.

In this sample, this clone turned up once. The sample has other DNA sequences that encode this CDR3 too. The gene calls are TRBV6-5 and TRBJ1-2, with 7 bases lining up with TRBD1. V dropped 0 bases and J dropped 3; count of bases not matched to a gene: 1. The CDR3 loop spans 14 amino acids. Germline V gives CDR1 MNHEY, CDR2 SVGAGI. Written as DNA, the CDR3 is TGTGCCAGCAGTTACTCTGACAGGGACTATGGCTACACCTTC. It encodes CASSYSDRDYGYTF.

The chain combines TRBV2 with TRBJ1-4; 9 bases map to TRBD1. The germline CDR1 and CDR2 sequences are SNHLY and FYNNEI. V shed 8 bases, J shed 5 bases, and the junction held 0 bases outside the gene matches. The length of the CDR3 is 12 residues. As DNA, the CDR3 is TGTGCCAGCGGGACAGGGAATGAAAAACTGTTTTTT. The encoded protein is CASGTGNEKLFF.

This chain links TRBV2 with TRBJ2-2; TRBD1 matches at 8 bases. The CDR3 is 16 amino acids. Germline V gene lookup returns CDR1 SNHLY and CDR2 FYNNEI. Trimming cost V 8 bases and J 3 bases; bases outside gene matches: 11. This CDR3 reads CASGSQGAGYTGELFF. The CDR3 DNA is TGTGCCAGCGGGTCGCAGGGGGCAGGGTACACCGGGGAGCTGTTTTTT. The variable domain in full, completed from reference TRBV2 and TRBJ2-2, reads EPEVTQTPSHQVTQMGQEVILRCVPISNHLYFYWYRQILGQKVEFLVSFYNNEISEKSEIFDDQFSVERPDGSNFTLKIRSTKLEDSAMYFCASGSQGAGYTGELFFGEGSRLTVL.

The V and J genes are TRBV27 and TRBJ1-1; D possibly corresponds to TRBD1 (5 bases). CDR3 length: 13 amino acids. V lost 6 bases and J lost 6, with 14 bases in between. Germline assignment: CDR1 MNHEY and CDR2 SMNVEV (reference sequence). The CDR3 protein is CASSPRAGPEAFF. CDR3 nucleotide sequence: TGTGCCAGCAGCCCGAGGGCAGGGCCTGAAGCTTTCTTT.

This chain connects TRBV10-3 to TRBJ2-7; tentatively, D is TRBD2 (5 bases). Germline V lookup: CDR1 ENHRY, CDR2 SYGVKD. V was shortened by 6 bases and J by 0 bases, with 12 bases between the two germline ends. The CDR3 extends over 14 amino acids. The CDR3: CAISGETSSYEQYF. The CDR3, as DNA: TGTGCCATCAGCGGGGAAACTAGCTCCTACGAGCAGTACTTC.

This clone was detected only a few times. The sample contains more than one DNA sequence encoding this CDR3. The J gene is TRBJ2-7, the V gene TRBV27; D is unresolved. The CDR3 extends over 13 amino acids. V was cut by 1 base and J by 0 bases, with 4 bases left in between. The germline gives CDR1 MNHEY, CDR2 SMNVEV (reference sequence). CDR3 in amino acids: CASSLLSSYEQYF. The CDR3 DNA follows: TGTGCCAGCAGTTTATTAAGCTCCTACGAGCAGTACTTC.

The V and J genes are TRBV7-9 and TRBJ1-1; D uncertain. The CDR3 length is 13 residues. The ends were cut back, 5 bases at V and 4 bases at J, with 11 bases in the middle. CDR1 is SEHNR and CDR2 is FQNEAQ in the germline V gene (reference sequence). DNA for the CDR3: TGTGCCAGCAGCCATTTCCTCCTCACTGAAGCTTTCTTT. Its protein product is CASSHFLLTEAFF.

The V and J genes are TRBV6-5 and TRBJ2-1, with D possibly being TRBD1 or TRBD2 (5 bases each). The germline V gene has CDR1 MNHEY and CDR2 SVGAGI. This CDR3 has 13 residues. V lost 6 bases to trimming and J lost 7 bases, with 13 bases between them. Here the CDR3 reads CASSLGGANEQFF. CDR3 DNA: TGTGCCAGCAGCCTTGGGGGAGCGAATGAGCAGTTCTTC.

This chain joins TRBV9 and TRBJ2-1; D remains unclear. CDR1 SGDLS and CDR2 YYNGEE come from the germline V gene. V lost 4 bases to trimming and J lost 8 bases, with 10 bases between them. The CDR3 consists of 12 residues. CDR3 in amino acids: CASSPRPDEQFF. CDR3 coding DNA: TGTGCCAGCAGCCCTCGTCCGGATGAGCAGTTCTTC.

V usage is TRBV4-1 and J usage is TRBJ1-4, with 7 bases that match TRBD1. The CDR3 has 14 amino acids. V trimming: 4 bases; J trimming: 8 bases; junction bases outside the gene matches: 7. CDR1 MGHRA and CDR2 YSYEKL come from the germline V gene. The CDR3 DNA is TGCGCCAGCAGCCCCGACAGGGCTGGCGAAAAACTGTTTTTT. It translates to CASSPDRAGEKLFF.

The chain is built from TRBV28 and TRBJ2-1; D possibly corresponds to TRBD2 (5 bases). The length of the CDR3 is 13 residues. V was clipped by 7 bases and J by 8 bases, with 15 bases between them. Germline V CDR1 and CDR2: MDHEN, SYDVKM. The DNA of the CDR3 is TGTGCCAGCAACCCCGGGCTGGGAGATGAGCAGTTCTTC. Amino acid sequence: CASNPGLGDEQFF.

CDR3 residues: CASSPYLSSYEQYF. CDR3 coding DNA: TGCGCCAGCAGCCCCTATCTCAGCTCCTACGAGCAGTACTTC. The V call is TRBV4-3, the J call TRBJ2-7; no definite D call. CDR1 and CDR2 (germline): LGHNA, YSLEER. The CDR3 covers 14 residues. V was cut by 4 bases and J by 0 bases, with 10 bases left in between.

The V gene is TRBV28, the J gene TRBJ2-2, with 9 bases identical to TRBD2. CDR1 is MDHEN and CDR2 is SYDVKM in the germline V gene. J lost 2 bases, V lost 7 bases, and 8 bases had no gene match. The CDR3 length is 16 residues. Written as DNA, the CDR3 is TGTGCCAGCACCCTCCCGCGGGAGGGTAACACCGGGGAGCTGTTTTTT. Protein sequence: CASTLPREGNTGELFF.

This CDR3 is CASSGQGVLRDIQYF. CDR3 DNA: TGCGCCAGCAGTGGACAGGGCGTTCTTCGGGACATTCAGTACTTC. This chain joins TRBV5-1 and TRBJ2-4, with 8 positions matching TRBD1. The V segment lost 5 bases and the J segment 8 bases; nucleotides outside the gene matches: 12. The CDR3 sequence is 15 residues long. Germline loops: CDR1 SGHRS, CDR2 YFSETQ.

This rearrangement joins TRBV7-9 to TRBJ1-3; D unclear. Germline loops: CDR1 SEHNR, CDR2 FQNEAQ (reference sequence). The CDR3 consists of 17 residues. V was pared by 2 bases and J by 0 bases, with 14 bases between. The CDR3, as DNA: TGTGCCAGCAGCTTAAAATTAGGCAGAGGCTCTGGAAACACCATATATTTT. Its translation is CASSLKLGRGSGNTIYF. Filled out from reference TRBV7-9 and TRBJ1-3, the complete variable domain reads DTGVSQNPRHKITKRGQNVTFRCDPISEHNRLYWYRQTLGQGPEFLTYFQNEAQLEKSRLLSDRFSAERPKGSFSTLEIQRTEQGDSAMYLCASSLKLGRGSGNTIYFGEGSWLTVV.

J is TRBJ2-7 and V is TRBV6-5; 8 bases match TRBD2. Germline V gives CDR1 MNHEY, CDR2 SVGAGI. V gave up 8 bases and J gave up 2 bases; unmatched junction bases: 5. The CDR3 loop spans 13 amino acids. In DNA, the CDR3 is TGTGCCAGCTTTAGCGGGACCACCTACGAGCAGTACTTC. Translated, it gives CASFSGTTYEQYF.

The chain is built from TRBV12-5 and TRBJ2-1; D perhaps matches TRBD1 (6 bases). V was shortened by 6 bases and J by 0 bases, with 12 bases between the two germline ends. This CDR3 spans 15 amino acids. Germline values: CDR1 LGHNT, CDR2 FRNRAP. The CDR3: CASGPTGSSYNEQFF. The CDR3 DNA reads TGTGCTAGTGGACCGACAGGTAGCTCCTACAATGAGCAGTTCTTC.

This clone was recorded only once. The chain combines TRBV19 with TRBJ1-5, with D perhaps TRBD1 (6 bases). Per germline, CDR1 LNHDA and CDR2 SQIVND (reference sequence). The CDR3 extends over 17 amino acids. V was pared by 0 bases and J by 6 bases, with 18 bases between. CDR3 nucleotides: TGTGCCAGTAGTATAGAACTACGGGCAGGGGTCGTTCAGCCCCAGCATTTT. Translated: CASSIELRAGVVQPQHF.

J is TRBJ2-3 and V is TRBV7-6; D possibly uses TRBD1 or TRBD2 (6 bases each). The CDR3 is made up of 16 amino acids. Trimming took off 5 bases at V and 1 base at J, with 16 bases between the two ends. Germline-derived CDR1 and CDR2 are SGHVS and FNYEAQ. CDR3 amino acids: CASSTGGRGGTDTQYF. In DNA, the CDR3 is TGTGCCAGCAGCACAGGTGGTAGGGGGGGCACAGATACGCAGTATTTT.